The 10 T cell receptor beta chains reported below all come from one sample, sequenced in a study of blood T cells in healthy people across ages. A second about 6 to 11 cycle PCR used barcoded and J-beta primers. MiXCR was run by TCRdb on the 5' RACE reads, yielding one entry per CDR3 protein. The data contain roughly 410,000 distinct CDR3 sequences, roughly half of them seen just once; the ten biggest clones take up around 53%. Material for sequencing was blood. These receptors all come from a man in his 60s in good health.

This chain uses TRBV5-1 with TRBJ2-7; perhaps TRBD1 as D (6 bases). The CDR3 length is 15 residues. Germline V gene sequence: CDR1 SGHRS, CDR2 YFSETQ. Trimming pared 2 bases from V and 3 bases from J, leaving 15 bases between. DNA for the CDR3: TGCGCCAGCAGCTTCTTTGGCAGGGGCAACTACGAGCAGTACTTC. Protein product: CASSFFGRGNYEQYF.

The chain links TRBV5-1 to TRBJ2-3, with TRBD2 matching 7 bases. V lost 2 bases, J lost 1 base, and 4 bases stayed unmatched. Per germline, CDR1 SGHRS and CDR2 YFSETQ. The CDR3 contains 15 residues. The CDR3 DNA is TGCGCCAGCAGCTTACGGGAGGTTGGCACAGATACGCAGTATTTT. Its translation is CASSLREVGTDTQYF.

This clonotype was counted a few times. V usage is TRBV11-3 and J usage is TRBJ2-7, with D perhaps TRBD1 (6 bases). This CDR3 has 13 amino acids. Trimming removed 5 bases from V and 2 bases from J, with 10 bases in between. Germline CDR1 SGHNT, CDR2 YENEEA. The CDR3 coding sequence is TGTGCCAGCAGCCGCAGGGGAACCTACGAGCAGTACTTC. This codes for CASSRRGTYEQYF. Complete variable domain (other parts from reference TRBV11-3 and TRBJ2-7): EAGVVQSPRYKIIEKKQPVAFWCNPISGHNTLYWYLQNLGQGPELLIRYENEEAVDDSQLPKDRFSAERLKGVDSTLKIQPAELGDSAVYLCASSRRGTYEQYFGPGTRLTVT.

The chain joins TRBV20-1 to TRBJ2-7; D is perhaps TRBD2 (6 bases). The ends were cut back, 6 bases at V and 5 bases at J, with 20 bases in the middle. Germline V CDR1 and CDR2: DFQATT, SNEGSKA (reference sequence). The CDR3 loop spans 14 amino acids. CDR3 DNA sequence: TGCAGTGCCAGAAAGGAGGGCCGAAGCGACGAGCAGTACTTC. Amino acid sequence: CSARKEGRSDEQYF.

The rearrangement joins TRBV18 to TRBJ1-2; maybe TRBD1 (6 bases). CDR3 length: 14 residues. The germline CDR1 and CDR2 sequences are KGHSH and LQKENI. V dropped 2 bases and J dropped 5 bases, with 12 bases sitting between them. The CDR3 region is CASSPEAGEYGYTF. CDR3 DNA: TGTGCCAGCTCACCAGAGGCAGGGGAATATGGCTACACCTTC.

V usage is TRBV20-1 and J usage is TRBJ2-7; D might be TRBD1 or TRBD2, each matching 5 bases. This CDR3 is built from 15 residues. Looked up from germline, CDR1 is DFQATT and CDR2 is SNEGSKA (reference sequence). V was clipped by 1 base and J by 2 bases, with 15 bases between them. The CDR3, as DNA: TGCAGTGCTAGAGCGGTCAAGGGGACCCCCTACGAGCAGTACTTC. It yields the protein CSARAVKGTPYEQYF.

The chain employs TRBV12-3 or TRBV12-4 and TRBJ2-7; TRBD2 matches at 8 bases. The V segment lost 6 bases and the J segment 6 bases; nucleotides outside the gene matches: 16. The CDR3 extends over 16 amino acids. CDR3 amino acids: CASRAPRAAGVGEQYF. The DNA of the CDR3 is TGTGCCAGCAGGGCCCCACGGGCAGCGGGAGTTGGCGAGCAGTACTTC.

With regard to this clonotype: It may be a read error: a sequence one base away is much more abundant. The chain links TRBV30 to TRBJ2-1; 8 bases align to TRBD2. Germline-derived CDR1 and CDR2 are GTSNPN and SVGIG (reference sequence). CDR3 length equals 13 residues. V shed 8 bases, J shed 7 bases, and the junction held 10 bases outside the gene matches. CDR3 bases: TGTGCCCAAGCGGGGGCTCTCGGGAATGAGCAGTTCTTC. Translation: CAQAGALGNEQFF.

This clonotype was recorded a few times. The V gene is TRBV12-3 or TRBV12-4, the J gene TRBJ2-3, with 8 bases identical to TRBD2. CDR3 size: 16 residues. The V segment lost 1 base and the J segment 2 bases; nucleotides outside the gene matches: 5. The CDR3 loop reads CASSLGAGGHTDTQYF. CDR3 coding DNA: TGTGCCAGCAGTTTAGGGGCGGGGGGACACACAGATACGCAGTATTTT.

V and J are TRBV14 and TRBJ1-6; 7 positions agree with TRBD1. The CDR3 has 14 amino acids. Germline CDR1 reads SGHDN; CDR2 reads FVKESK. V was pared by 4 bases and J by 7 bases, with 4 bases of the junction left unmatched. Written as DNA, the CDR3 is TGTGCCAGCAGCCTAACAGGGGTCAATTCACCCCTCCACTTT. As protein: CASSLTGVNSPLHF.